This TCR beta chain was identified during a study of identical twins. A single record per CDR3 protein comes from TCRdb applying MiXCR to the 5' RACE reads. The sample has 240,000 or so distinct CDR3 sequences; 10% to 13% are singletons. V was clipped by 1 base and J by 0 bases, with 9 bases between them. Germline values: CDR1 SGHVS, CDR2 FQNEAQ. CDR3 length equals 15 residues. Overall study findings and caveats: Abundant beta clonotypes from cord blood had fewer insertions, unlike memory repertoires, which showed none. Beta out-of-frame sequences showed weaker excess twin sharing. For zero-insertion analyses, partial confounding could come from invariant MAIT and iNKT cells.

Healthy Caucasian individuals made up all the donors. The table lists this clonotype with many counts. Its target is unknown. The chain carries TRBV7-8 and TRBJ1-1; D unresolved. Sequencing used memory T cells sorted from blood. This receptor was identified in a man in his fifties or sixties in good health. The CDR3 DNA reads TGTGCCAGCAGCTTAGAGGAACAGATGAACACTGAAGCTTTCTTT. This gives the protein CASSLEEQMNTEAFF.